The rows below give T cell receptor beta chains drawn from one sample of a study of blood T cell repertoires in COVID-19. Sequenced by immunoSEQ multiplex PCR; TCRdb stores in-frame clones only, minus some. The sample lists some 220,000 clones; roughly 87% were seen once. Sequencing was performed on peripheral blood. These TCRs come from a young woman who had recovered from COVID-19. The CDR3 runs from the conserved cysteine through the conserved F or W. The D gene is left open where the match is weak. A clone size is listed for some rows: how often the clone was seen (once, few, many), or a class if it is expanded.

size: -; J: TRBJ1-1; D: -; V: TRBV5-1; DNA: TGCGCCAGCAGCCTTAGGAACACTGAAGCTTTCTTT; CDR3: CASSLRNTEAFF
size: -; J: TRBJ1-4; D: -; V: TRBV5-5; DNA: TGTGCCAGCAGCTCCTTTGGCGGGGATTTGACTAATGAAAAACTGTTTTTT; CDR3: CASSSFGGDLTNEKLFF
size: once; J: TRBJ2-7; D: TRBD2; V: TRBV7-2; DNA: TGTGCCAGCAGCTTAGGGGTCCTAGCGGGAGATCAGCAGTACTTC; CDR3: CASSLGVLAGDQQYF
size: -; J: TRBJ1-1; D: -; V: TRBV19; DNA: TGTGCCAGTTGTTTCGGGGGTAGGATGAACACTGAAGCTTTCTTT; CDR3: CASCFGGRMNTEAFF
size: once; J: TRBJ1-1; D: -; V: TRBV19; DNA: TGTGCCAGTATCGGGACACTTGAAGCTTTCTTT; CDR3: CASIGTLEAFF
size: -; J: TRBJ2-7; D: -; V: TRBV27; DNA: TGTGCCAGCAGGCCTAGGCCTACTAATCGAGCTTACGAGCAGTACTTC; CDR3: CASRPRPTNRAYEQYF
size: -; J: TRBJ2-5; D: -; V: TRBV5-1; DNA: TGCGCCAGCAGTACTAGTGTGGAGGAAGAGACCCAGTACTTC; CDR3: CASSTSVEEETQYF
size: -; J: TRBJ1-4; D: -; V: TRBV30; DNA: TGTGCCTGGACCTCAACTAATGAAAAACTGTTTTTT; CDR3: CAWTSTNEKLFF
size: -; J: TRBJ1-6; D: TRBD1; V: TRBV6-5; DNA: TGTGCCAGCAGTTACCAGACAGGGGGTAATTCACCCCTCCACTTT; CDR3: CASSYQTGGNSPLHF
size: -; J: TRBJ2-2; D: -; V: TRBV6-5; DNA: TGTGCCAGCAGACTAGTAAACGGGGAGCTGTTTTTT; CDR3: CASRLVNGELFF
size: once; J: TRBJ1-1; D: -; V: TRBV28; DNA: TGTGCCAGCAGTTTAGTGAGGTGGCGGGTTAACACTGAAGCTTTCTTT; CDR3: CASSLVRWRVNTEAFF
size: -; J: TRBJ2-7; D: TRBD1; V: TRBV27; DNA: TGTGCCAGCAGACCCTTCGACAGGGCCTACGAGCAGTACTTC; CDR3: CASRPFDRAYEQYF
size: -; J: TRBJ2-3; D: -; V: TRBV7-3; DNA: TGTGCCAGCAGCTCCCGCGGGACCACAGATACGCAGTATTTT; CDR3: CASSSRGTTDTQYF
size: -; J: TRBJ2-7; D: -; V: TRBV4-3; DNA: TGCGCCAGCAGCCAAGATGGATCACCGGGTTCAGGGAGGGAGCAGTACTTC; CDR3: CASSQDGSPGSGREQYF
size: -; J: TRBJ2-7; D: TRBD2; V: TRBV7-2; DNA: TGTGCCAGCAGCTTAGGGACTAGCGGGGGCGAGCAGTACTTC; CDR3: CASSLGTSGGEQYF